This TCR beta chain was sequenced in a study of technical replicates of blood from a handful of donors. V lost 4 bases and J lost 2, with 12 bases in between. The germline V gene has CDR1 LNHDA and CDR2 SQIVND (reference sequence). CDR3 length: 15 amino acids. The repertoire was sequenced with immunoSEQ multiplex PCR; TCRdb's copy has only in-frame clones and lacks some. The sample consists of tens of thousands of clones, over 75% of them appearing once. The sequencing input was PBMCs. The clonotype was recovered from a human donor in good health. Some clones in this sample may be carry-over from other donors' samples. The gene calls are TRBV19 and TRBJ1-5; D unresolved. The CDR3 DNA sequence: TGTGCCAGTAGTACCCCTGCGCGGGGCAATCAGCCCCAGCATTTT. It yields the protein CASSTPARGNQPQHF.